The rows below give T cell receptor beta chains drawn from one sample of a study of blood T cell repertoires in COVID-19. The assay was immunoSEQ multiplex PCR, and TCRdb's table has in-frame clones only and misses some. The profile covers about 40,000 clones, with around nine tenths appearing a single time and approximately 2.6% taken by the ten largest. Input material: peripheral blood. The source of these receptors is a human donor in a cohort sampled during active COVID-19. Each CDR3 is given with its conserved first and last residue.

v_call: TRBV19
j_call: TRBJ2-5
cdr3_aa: CASSVGTTTQETQYF

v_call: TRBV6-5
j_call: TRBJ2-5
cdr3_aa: CASSNGGTQETQYF

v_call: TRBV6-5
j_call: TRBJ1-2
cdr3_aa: CASSYSTGNYGYTF

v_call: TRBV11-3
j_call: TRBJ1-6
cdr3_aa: CASSLKPGYNSPLHF

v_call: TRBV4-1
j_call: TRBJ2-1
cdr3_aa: CASSQPLAGGRSSYNEQFF

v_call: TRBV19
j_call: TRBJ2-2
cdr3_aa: CASSVSPLTGELFF

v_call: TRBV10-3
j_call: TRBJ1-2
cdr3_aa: CAISAQSGNNYGYTF

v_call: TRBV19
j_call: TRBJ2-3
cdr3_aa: CASSIERTSGKTDTQYF

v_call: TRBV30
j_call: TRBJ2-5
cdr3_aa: CAWSVDLLAGQETQYF

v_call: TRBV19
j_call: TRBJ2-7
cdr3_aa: CASSMSGGVSSEQYF

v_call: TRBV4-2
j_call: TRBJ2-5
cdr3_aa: CASSQGGGFETQYF

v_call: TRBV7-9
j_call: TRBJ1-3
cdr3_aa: CASRTEGGGNTIYF

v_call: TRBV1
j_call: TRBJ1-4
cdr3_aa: CTSSQDRTHGGESNEKLFF

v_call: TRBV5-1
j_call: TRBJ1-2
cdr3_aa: CASSGQGAGSGYTF

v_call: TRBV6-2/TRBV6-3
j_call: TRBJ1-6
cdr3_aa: CASSYGRGATRNSPLHF

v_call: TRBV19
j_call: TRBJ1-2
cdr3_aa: CASSRSAGESGGYTF

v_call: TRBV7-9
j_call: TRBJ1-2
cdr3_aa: CASSPIPGGAQNYGYTF

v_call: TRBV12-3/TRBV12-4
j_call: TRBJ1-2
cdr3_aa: CASRGGYHGYTF

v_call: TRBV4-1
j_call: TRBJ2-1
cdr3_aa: CASSRFEGQGAYNEQFF

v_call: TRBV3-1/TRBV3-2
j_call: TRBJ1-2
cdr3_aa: CASSPRGSYGYTF

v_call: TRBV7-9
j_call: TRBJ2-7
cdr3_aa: CASSDSLDSSYEQYF

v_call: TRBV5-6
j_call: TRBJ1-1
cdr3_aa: CASRRDRGTEAFF

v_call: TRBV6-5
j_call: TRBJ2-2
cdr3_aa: CASSFGTANTGELFF

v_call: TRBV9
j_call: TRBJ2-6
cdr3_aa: CASSVTSGGANGANVLTF

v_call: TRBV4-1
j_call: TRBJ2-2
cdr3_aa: CASSHRAGGTGELFF